Listed below are T cell receptor beta chains from one sample, sequenced in a study of blood T cell repertoires in COVID-19. The protocol was immunoSEQ multiplex PCR, while the TCRdb copy is restricted to in-frame clones and leaves out a portion. The table includes about 93,000 clones, roughly 88% detected once. The sequenced sample was peripheral blood. The receptors derive from a human donor with active COVID-19. The donor label of this sample is uncertain. Each CDR3 is given with its conserved first and last residue. D genes are given only for firm matches. A row's size may be missing; if present it is once, few, many or a size class.

clone_size	v_call	j_call	d_call	cdr3_aa	cdr3_nt
.	TRBV7-9	TRBJ2-2	TRBD1	CASSDTGGRTGELFF	TGTGCCAGCAGCGATACAGGGGGCAGGACCGGGGAGCTGTTTTTT
.	TRBV7-9	TRBJ2-2	.	CASSPRTLAGELFF	TGTGCCAGCAGCCCGCGTACCCTGGCCGGGGAGCTGTTTTTT
.	TRBV14	TRBJ1-1	.	CASSQTGSSNTEAFF	TGTGCCAGCAGCCAGACCGGGTCATCAAACACTGAAGCTTTCTTT
.	TRBV6-5	TRBJ2-2	TRBD1	CASKDRRNTGELFF	TGTGCCAGCAAGGACAGGAGGAACACCGGGGAGCTGTTTTTT
.	TRBV9	TRBJ1-2	.	CASSQGLGNYGYTF	TGTGCCAGCAGCCAGGGACTGGGTAACTATGGCTACACCTTC
.	TRBV14	TRBJ1-1	.	CASSPRQALNTEAFF	TGTGCCAGCAGCCCGAGACAGGCTTTGAACACTGAAGCTTTCTTT
.	TRBV19	TRBJ1-5	TRBD1	CASTSYRGPQEPQHF	TGTGCCAGTACCTCCTACAGGGGCCCCCAGGAGCCCCAGCATTTT
.	TRBV4-3	TRBJ2-1	TRBD2	CASSQGWASGNEQFF	TGCGCCAGCAGCCAAGGTTGGGCTAGCGGCAATGAGCAGTTCTTC
.	TRBV3-1/TRBV3-2	TRBJ1-3	.	CASSQAGGGNTIYF	TGTGCCAGCAGCCAAGCGGGGGGTGGAAACACCATATATTTT
.	TRBV19	TRBJ1-2	TRBD1	CASSIIGRGTGHGYGYTF	TGTGCCAGTAGTATAATAGGACGGGGGACAGGGCATGGCTATGGCTACACCTTC
.	TRBV5-8	TRBJ1-5	TRBD1	CASTVSSSLLGQGSNQPQHF	TGTGCCAGCACCGTTTCCTCATCACTTCTTGGACAGGGGAGCAATCAGCCCCAGCATTTT
.	TRBV6-2/TRBV6-3	TRBJ1-1	.	CASSFIAGTEAFF	TGTGCCAGCAGTTTTATCGCAGGGACTGAAGCTTTCTTT
.	TRBV27	TRBJ2-7	TRBD1	CASSFRKTGALSYEQYF	TGTGCCAGCAGTTTCCGGAAGACAGGGGCGCTTTCCTACGAGCAGTACTTC
.	TRBV2	TRBJ2-5	.	CATFRDIQETQYF	TGTGCCACGTTCAGGGATATACAGGAGACCCAGTACTTC
.	TRBV4-1	TRBJ2-1	TRBD2	CASTGGPYNEQFF	TGCGCCAGTACGGGGGGGCCGTACAATGAGCAGTTCTTC
.	TRBV5-4	TRBJ2-1	TRBD2	CASSLAARGGRNEQFF	TGTGCCAGCAGCTTGGCCGCGCGGGGGGGTCGAAATGAGCAGTTCTTC
.	TRBV4-3	TRBJ1-2	.	CASSQRRDYGYTF	TGCGCCAGCAGCCAAAGACGGGACTATGGCTACACCTTC
.	TRBV6-5	TRBJ2-3	.	CASRPGWADTQYF	TGTGCCAGCAGACCAGGGTGGGCAGATACGCAGTATTTT
.	TRBV9	TRBJ2-2	TRBD2	CASSVMALAGPGGELFF	TGTGCCAGCAGCGTAATGGCACTAGCGGGGCCCGGGGGGGAGCTGTTTTTT
.	TRBV7-2	TRBJ2-5	TRBD2	CASSSMRASGETQYF	TGTGCCAGCAGCTCTATGAGGGCTAGCGGAGAGACCCAGTACTTC
.	TRBV7-6	TRBJ2-2	.	CASSYMDTGELFF	TGTGCCAGCAGCTACATGGACACCGGGGAGCTGTTTTTT
.	TRBV6-6	TRBJ2-4	TRBD2	CASSYGGGGNKNIQYF	TGTGCCAGCAGTTACGGCGGGGGGGGTAACAAAAACATTCAGTACTTC
once	TRBV10-1	TRBJ2-1	.	CASSTFGTRPNEQFF	TGCGCCAGCAGCACATTCGGGACAAGACCCAATGAGCAGTTCTTC
.	TRBV6-5	TRBJ2-4	TRBD2	CASRGGAGGKNIQYF	TGTGCCAGCAGGGGGGGAGCGGGGGGCAAAAACATTCAGTACTTC
.	TRBV19	TRBJ1-1	.	CASSPFSGGNTEAFF	TGTGCCAGTAGCCCTTTTTCGGGGGGGAACACTGAAGCTTTCTTT
.	TRBV27	TRBJ1-1	.	CASSLFGHEAFF	TGTGCCAGCAGTTTATTCGGACATGAAGCTTTCTTT
.	TRBV19	TRBJ1-6	.	CASSPKDAGRSPLHF	TGTGCCAGTAGTCCCAAGGACGCAGGGCGTTCACCCCTCCACTTT
.	TRBV7-2	TRBJ2-4	.	CASSLVGADIQYF	TGTGCCAGCAGCTTAGTTGGGGCGGACATTCAGTACTTC
.	TRBV19	TRBJ2-7	TRBD1	CASSRTDRVYEQYF	TGTGCCAGTAGTAGAACGGACAGGGTCTACGAGCAGTACTTC
few	TRBV7-6	TRBJ2-2	TRBD1	CASSQDRGPVGELFF	TGTGCCAGCAGCCAAGACAGGGGGCCGGTCGGGGAGCTGTTTTTT
.	TRBV7-9	TRBJ2-5	TRBD2	CASSLASGGVDEETQYF	TGTGCCAGCAGCCTGGCGAGCGGGGGGGTGGATGAAGAGACCCAGTACTTC
once	TRBV6-2/TRBV6-3	TRBJ2-7	.	CASSYWDSQREQYF	TGTGCCAGCAGTTACTGGGACTCCCAACGCGAGCAGTACTTC
.	TRBV5-1	TRBJ1-1	.	CASSLAVGLTTEAFF	TGCGCCAGCAGCTTGGCCGTGGGACTTACCACTGAAGCTTTCTTT
.	TRBV5-5	TRBJ1-1	TRBD1	CASSFAPGQGNTEAFF	TGTGCCAGCAGCTTCGCTCCGGGACAGGGGAACACTGAAGCTTTCTTT
.	TRBV7-8	TRBJ1-1	.	CASSSETVRPEAFF	TGTGCCAGCAGCTCCGAGACAGTTAGGCCTGAAGCTTTCTTT
once	TRBV4-1	TRBJ1-1	TRBD1	CASSQEDRTNTEAFF	TGCGCCAGCAGCCAAGAGGACAGGACGAACACTGAAGCTTTCTTT
.	TRBV11-3	TRBJ2-7	.	CASSTTESYEQYF	TGTGCCAGCAGCACGACGGAGTCCTACGAGCAGTACTTC
.	TRBV15	TRBJ2-7	.	CATSRDLTGSYEQYF	TGTGCCACCAGCAGAGATCTAACGGGTTCCTACGAGCAGTACTTC
.	TRBV9	TRBJ1-1	TRBD1	CASSVAGQMNTEAFF	TGTGCCAGCAGCGTAGCGGGACAGATGAACACTGAAGCTTTCTTT
once	TRBV7-2	TRBJ2-7	.	CASSSRDTKYEQYF	TGTGCCAGCAGCTCACGGGACACCAAATACGAGCAGTACTTC
.	TRBV7-8	TRBJ1-4	.	CASSLKSGSKLFF	TGTGCCAGCAGCTTAAAATCCGGGTCAAAACTGTTTTTT
.	TRBV19	TRBJ2-7	TRBD1	CASSQGGTGRDEQYF	TGTGCCAGTAGCCAAGGCGGGACAGGCCGGGACGAGCAGTACTTC
.	TRBV19	TRBJ1-5	TRBD1	CASSIDNRGAVSNQPQHF	TGTGCCAGTAGTATAGATAACAGGGGTGCGGTTAGCAATCAGCCCCAGCATTTT
.	TRBV4-2	TRBJ2-1	.	CASSQETRNEQFF	TGTGCCAGCAGCCAAGAGACTAGGAATGAGCAGTTCTTC
.	TRBV4-1	TRBJ2-1	TRBD2	CASSNLAGGGDEQFF	TGCGCCAGCAGCAATCTAGCGGGGGGAGGGGATGAGCAGTTCTTC
.	TRBV9	TRBJ2-1	TRBD2	CASSPPRASGTLKEQFF	TGTGCCAGCAGCCCCCCCCGGGCTAGCGGAACCCTAAAGGAGCAGTTCTTC
.	TRBV29-1	TRBJ2-2	.	CSVVFPSTGELFF	TGCAGCGTTGTCTTTCCCAGCACCGGGGAGCTGTTTTTT
.	TRBV18	TRBJ2-7	TRBD1	CASSPLGQGADHEQYF	TGTGCCAGCTCGCCGCTAGGACAGGGGGCGGACCACGAGCAGTACTTC
.	TRBV19	TRBJ1-5	.	CASSDRRGLGGNQPQHF	TGTGCCAGTAGTGACAGAAGGGGACTCGGGGGCAATCAGCCCCAGCATTTT
.	TRBV30	TRBJ2-1	.	CAWSLGGYNEQFF	TGTGCCTGGTCCCTAGGAGGCTACAATGAGCAGTTCTTC
once	TRBV28	TRBJ2-5	.	CASRGRPRETQYF	TGTGCCAGCAGGGGCCGGCCACGAGAGACCCAGTACTTC
.	TRBV6-6	TRBJ2-7	.	CASRAGVTYEQYF	TGTGCCAGCAGGGCAGGGGTTACCTACGAGCAGTACTTC
.	TRBV7-8	TRBJ2-7	.	CASSLASGFSYEQYF	TGTGCCAGCAGCTTAGCCTCGGGTTTCTCCTACGAGCAGTACTTC